The 20 T cell receptor beta chains given below trace back to one sample, sequenced in a study of T cells expressing NK-cell markers. TCRdb processed the 5' RACE reads again and assigns one entry to each CDR3 protein, with no DNA. In all, the sample yields 400,000 to 450,000 distinct CDR3 sequences. The source material was blood T cells: a sorted CD56 or NKG2C T cell subset, CD4+ or CD8+ T cells, or bulk PBMC T cells (not recorded which). All receptors derive from a woman between 18 and 69 years old in good health.

V and J are TRBV12-3 or TRBV12-4 and TRBJ1-2; the D gene TCRdb calls, TRBD1, cannot be checked with no DNA. The CDR3 extends over 13 amino acids. CDR3 sequence: CASSFGGFYGYTF.

The rearrangement links TRBV6-1 to TRBJ2-2; the TCRdb call, TRBD1, lacks DNA for checking. Per the germline V gene, CDR1 is MNHNS and CDR2 is SASEGT. The CDR3 loop spans 16 amino acids. The CDR3: CASIRGTGIGTGELFF.

CDR3 in amino acids: CASSKVATVEWGELFF. The genes are TRBV21-1 and TRBJ2-2. TRBV21-1 is reported as a pseudogene. CDR3 length: 16 residues.

The CDR3 protein is CASSHQSRETQYF. V usage is TRBV12-3 or TRBV12-4 and J usage is TRBJ2-5. The CDR3 has 13 amino acids.

This chain connects TRBV28 to TRBJ1-5. Per germline, CDR1 MDHEN and CDR2 SYDVKM. CDR3 length: 17 amino acids. This chain's CDR3 is CASSLPGRVRTNQPQHF.

J is TRBJ2-1 and V is TRBV7-9. Looked up from germline, CDR1 is SEHNR and CDR2 is FQNEAQ (reference sequence). This CDR3 has 16 residues. The CDR3 spells CASSPHILGSYNEQFF.

The rearrangement uses TRBV20-1 and TRBJ2-5; there is no DNA to check the TCRdb D call of TRBD1. Germline V gives CDR1 DFQATT, CDR2 SNEGSKA (reference sequence). The CDR3 is 16 residues long. The chain's CDR3 is CSARDWVGGREETQYF.

The chain links TRBV24-1 to TRBJ1-2; TCRdb outputs TRBD1, but without DNA this stays unchecked. The CDR3 runs to 14 residues. Germline V CDR1 and CDR2: KGHDR, SFDVKD. The CDR3: CATSDSTDIMRYTF.

The rearrangement joins TRBV7-2 to TRBJ2-7. Germline CDR1 is SGHTA and CDR2 is FQGNSA. The CDR3 totals 12 residues. Here the CDR3 reads CASSSQNYEQYF.

The chain couples TRBV9 to TRBJ2-1; without DNA, the TCRdb call of TRBD1 cannot be checked. The V gene's germline CDR1 is SGDLS and CDR2 YYNGEE. The CDR3 spans 15 residues. CDR3 loop: CASSVDWDRYNEQFF. Drawing the rest from reference TRBV9 and TRBJ2-1, the complete variable domain is DSGVTQTPKHLITATGQRVTLRCSPRSGDLSVYWYQQSLDQGLQFLIQYYNGEERAKGNILERFSAQQFPDLHSELNLSSLELGDSALYFCASSVDWDRYNEQFFGPGTRLTVL.

The CDR3 loop is CASSSWTGGGETQYF. This rearrangement joins TRBV5-1 to TRBJ2-5; without DNA, the TCRdb call of TRBD1 cannot be checked. This CDR3 region has 15 residues. From germline, CDR1 is SGHRS and CDR2 YFSETQ.

The chain has TRBV3-1 and TRBJ1-6. Germline loops: CDR1 LGHDT, CDR2 YNNKEL (reference sequence). The CDR3 loop spans 16 amino acids. The CDR3 loop is CASSQEEGLQDSPLHF.

The gene calls are TRBV20-1 and TRBJ2-3; the TCRdb call, TRBD1, lacks DNA for checking. Germline V gene sequence: CDR1 DFQATT, CDR2 SNEGSKA (reference sequence). The CDR3 totals 16 residues. CDR3 region: CSARGIGGGETDTQYF.

The genes are TRBV6-4 and TRBJ2-6; the D call from TCRdb, TRBD1, cannot be confirmed without DNA. The CDR3 has 16 residues. Germline lookup yields CDR1 MRHNA and CDR2 SNTAGT. Here the CDR3 reads CASRPQGGSGANVLTF.

The chain has TRBV12-5 and TRBJ2-1. CDR1 and CDR2 from the germline V gene are LGHNT and FRNRAP. The length of the CDR3 is 15 residues. CDR3 amino acids: CASGYRGGSYNEQFF. Using reference TRBV12-5 and TRBJ2-1 for the parts outside the CDR3, the full variable domain is DARVTQTPRHKVTEMGQEVTMRCQPILGHNTVFWYRQTMMQGLELLAYFRNRAPLDDSGMPKDRFSAEMPDATLATLKIQPSEPRDSAVYFCASGYRGGSYNEQFFGPGTRLTVL.

This chain links TRBV20-1 with TRBJ1-5. CDR1 is DFQATT and CDR2 is SNEGSKA in the germline V gene (reference sequence). This CDR3 is 13 amino acids long. The CDR3 spells CSRAVFGNQPQHF.

The V call is TRBV11-2, the J call TRBJ2-7; TCRdb returns TRBD2, unconfirmable since there is no DNA. The CDR3 runs 19 residues. Germline CDR1 SGHAT, CDR2 FQNNGV. CDR3: CASTVGGGSTSGSPYEQYF.

This chain joins TRBV11-2 and TRBJ2-1; absent DNA, TCRdb's TRBD1 call cannot be checked. Germline V gene sequence: CDR1 SGHAT, CDR2 FQNNGV. The CDR3 has 17 amino acids. The CDR3 region is CASSLTGGLSSYNEQFF.

The genes are TRBV30 and TRBJ1-2; as DNA is missing, the TRBD1 call by TCRdb cannot be tested. The CDR3 spans 14 residues. Germline V lookup: CDR1 GTSNPN, CDR2 SVGIG (reference sequence). The CDR3: CAWSRRGPDSGYTF.

This chain joins TRBV20-1 and TRBJ1-1; TCRdb indicates TRBD1, and absent DNA this call remains unverified. The CDR3 is made up of 15 amino acids. Germline CDR1 is DFQATT and CDR2 is SNEGSKA (reference sequence). CDR3 region: CSAGRGDRSSTEAFF.